The 3 T cell receptor beta chains below all came from one sample that was sequenced in a study of blood T cell repertoires in COVID-19. Some clones are missing from TCRdb's copy, which holds only in-frame ones; the method was immunoSEQ multiplex PCR. The table has 60,000 to 85,000 clones, 65% to 90% seen once. Material for sequencing was peripheral blood. The receptor source for this set is a man older than 75 with acute or convalescent COVID-19.

A few counts support this clone. The chain recombines TRBV9 with TRBJ1-1; D perhaps matches TRBD1 (6 bases). Trimming took off 7 bases at V and 0 bases at J, with 7 bases between the two ends. This CDR3 region has 12 residues. Per the germline V gene, CDR1 is SGDLS and CDR2 is YYNGEE. In nucleotides, the CDR3 is TGTGCCAGCCAGGGGCTGAACACTGAAGCTTTCTTT. Its translation is CASQGLNTEAFF.

The chain is built from TRBV18 and TRBJ2-5; 8 bases fit TRBD1. The germline V gene has CDR1 KGHSH and CDR2 LQKENI. CDR3 length equals 14 residues. Losses at the gene ends were 2 bases for V and 3 bases for J; bases not matched to a gene: 2. CDR3 bases: TGTGCCAGCTCACCAACACAGGGGGAAGAGACCCAGTACTTC. This encodes CASSPTQGEETQYF.

This sequence joins TRBV4-1 and TRBJ1-5; D not certain. The CDR3 contains 16 residues. Between the trimmed V and J ends, which lost 0 bases and 7 bases, there was a span of 16 bases. The germline V gene has CDR1 MGHRA and CDR2 YSYEKL. CDR3 loop: CASSQDGLGQNQPQHF. CDR3 nucleotides: TGCGCCAGCAGCCAAGATGGACTTGGTCAGAACCAGCCCCAGCATTTT.